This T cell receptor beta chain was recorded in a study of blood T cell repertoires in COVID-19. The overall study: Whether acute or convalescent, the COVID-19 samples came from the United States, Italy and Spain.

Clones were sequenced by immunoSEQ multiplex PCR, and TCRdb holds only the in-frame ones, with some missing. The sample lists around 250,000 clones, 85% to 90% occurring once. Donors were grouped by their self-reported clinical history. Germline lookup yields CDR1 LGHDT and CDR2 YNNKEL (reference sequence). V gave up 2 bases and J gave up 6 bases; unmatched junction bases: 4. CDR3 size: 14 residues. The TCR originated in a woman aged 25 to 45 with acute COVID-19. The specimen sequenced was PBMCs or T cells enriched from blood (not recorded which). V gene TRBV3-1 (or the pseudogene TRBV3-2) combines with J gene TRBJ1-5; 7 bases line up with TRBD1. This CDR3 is CASSQTGVSQPQHF. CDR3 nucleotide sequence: TGTGCCAGCAGCCAAACAGGGGTGAGTCAGCCCCAGCATTTT.